Listed below are T cell receptor beta chains from one sample, sequenced in a study of T cells in tumors after PD-1 blockade. The repertoire was sequenced with immunoSEQ multiplex PCR; TCRdb's copy has only in-frame clones and lacks some. The repertoire holds approximately 47,000 clones, approximately 80% seen once, with 8.7% in the top ten. The source was PBMCs, collected before anti-PD-1 therapy. The receptors were sampled from a human donor with advanced basal cell or squamous cell carcinoma (not recorded which). Both conserved end residues are part of each CDR3. D genes are given only for firm matches. Size tells how often a clone was seen (once, few, many) or the class of an expanded clone, and some rows leave it out.

>TRBV11-3|NA|TRBJ2-7|TRBD2
TGTGCCAGCAGCTTCCTAGCGGGAGGCAACTACGAGCAGTACTTC
CASSFLAGGNYEQYF
>TRBV28|NA|TRBJ2-7|NA
TGTGCCAGCAGTTACTATGGCGAGCAGTACTTC
CASSYYGEQYF
>TRBV15|NA|TRBJ2-3|NA
TGTGCCACCAGCAGGAAAACAGGGACCACAGATACGCAGTATTTT
CATSRKTGTTDTQYF
>TRBV18|few|TRBJ2-7|NA
TGTGCCAGCTCACCCCAGATCTCATGGTATTTTATCGGGGACCCTTTCTCCTACGAGCAGTACTTC
CASSPQISWYFIGDPFSYEQYF
>TRBV5-1|NA|TRBJ2-1|NA
TGCGCCAGCAGCGGTGCAGGGGTGGATTACAATGAGCAGTTCTTC
CASSGAGVDYNEQFF
>TRBV28|NA|TRBJ1-5|NA
TGTGCCAGCAGTAGACAGTCGGGTCAGCCCCAGCATTTT
CASSRQSGQPQHF
>TRBV5-4|NA|TRBJ2-3|TRBD2
TGTGCCAGCAGCTTGGCGCCTGGTTGGGGAGGGGATACGCAGTATTTT
CASSLAPGWGGDTQYF
>TRBV27|NA|TRBJ2-1|NA
TGTGCCAGCAGTTTAAGGGGTCGGACGGGACACATGATCAATGAGCAGTTCTTC
CASSLRGRTGHMINEQFF
>TRBV27|NA|TRBJ2-1|NA
TGTGCCAGCAGTTTACGTGGCAGGAGAAATGAGCAGTTCTTC
CASSLRGRRNEQFF
>TRBV7-8|NA|TRBJ2-1|NA
TGTGCCAGCTACAGCTTTGGGAATGAGCAGTTCTTC
CASYSFGNEQFF
>TRBV4-1|NA|TRBJ1-6|NA
TGCGCCAGCAGCGTCCGGGACGGGAATAATTCACCCCTCCACTTT
CASSVRDGNNSPLHF
>TRBV9|NA|TRBJ1-6|NA
TGTGCCAGCAGCGTAGATGTGGGACGGCGTAATTCACCCCTCCACTTT
CASSVDVGRRNSPLHF